This T cell receptor beta chain came from a study of shared clonotypes between healthy human individuals. Study-level findings and limits: About 5% of naive CD4 clonotypes were shared across a few donors.

From germline, CDR1 is SGHNT and CDR2 YENEEA. CDR3 length: 16 residues. V shed 4 bases, J shed 1 base, and the junction held 3 bases outside the gene matches. Every one of the donors was a Caucasian adult that lived in Nashville, Tennessee. The data were produced by immunoSEQ multiplex PCR, yet TCRdb's version contains in-frame clones alone and is incomplete. The sample has roughly 2.2 million clones; 93% are singletons. For this clone: Its antigen is undetermined.

The clonotype was recovered from a man aged 18 to 29 in good health. Some clones in this sample may be carry-over from other donors' samples. Sequenced material: naive CD4+ T cells from PBMCs. Subset reported: CD45RA+ positively selected. The rearrangement uses TRBV11-3 and TRBJ2-3; TRBD2 agrees at 12 bases. The CDR3 reads CASSSTSGRRTDTQYF. The CDR3 DNA reads TGTGCCAGCAGCTCAACTAGCGGGAGGCGCACAGATACGCAGTATTTT.